Listed here are 20 T cell receptor beta chains from one sample, sequenced in a study of blood T cell repertoires in COVID-19. Assay: immunoSEQ multiplex PCR; the TCRdb copy retains only in-frame clones and omits some. The top ten clones hold over 3.5% of a sample with about 260,000 clones, around 90% of them seen once. The specimen was peripheral blood. Receptors were obtained from a woman in her thirties or forties with acute or convalescent COVID-19.

The chain has TRBV9 and TRBJ2-1; 8 nucleotides agree with TRBD2. CDR1 and CDR2 from the germline V gene are SGDLS and YYNGEE. V was pared by 0 bases and J by 6 bases, with 5 bases of the junction left unmatched. The CDR3 contains 15 residues. CDR3 DNA sequence: TGTGCCAGCAGCGTAGCGGGGGGGGCGGGCAATGAGCAGTTCTTC. As protein: CASSVAGGAGNEQFF.

The V and J genes are TRBV9 and TRBJ1-3; tentatively, D is TRBD1 (5 bases). The V end was cut by 1 base, the J end by 4 bases, with 15 bases between. This CDR3 has 16 residues. Germline CDR1 SGDLS, CDR2 YYNGEE. This CDR3 reads CASSVTGTAGGNTIYF. The CDR3 DNA follows: TGTGCCAGCAGCGTAACCGGGACTGCGGGAGGAAACACCATATATTTT.

The chain recombines TRBV4-2 with TRBJ2-1; D is unclear. In germline, CDR1 is LGHNA, CDR2 YNFKEQ. Trimming stripped 0 bases from V and 0 bases from J, with 9 bases between. The CDR3 has 16 residues. The DNA of the CDR3 is TGTGCCAGCAGCCAAGATAGTCCTAGCTCCTACAATGAGCAGTTCTTC. It translates to CASSQDSPSSYNEQFF.

V and J are TRBV2 and TRBJ2-7; 11 nucleotides align to TRBD1. Germline V lookup: CDR1 SNHLY, CDR2 FYNNEI. Germline trimming cut 11 bases from V and 0 bases from J; bases unmatched to any gene: 3. This CDR3 comprises 13 residues. In DNA form, the CDR3 reads TGTGCCGGTGGGACAGGGGGCTCCTACGAGCAGTACGTC. This sequence encodes CAGGTGGSYEQYV.

The chain is built from TRBV18 and TRBJ2-1; 9 bases map to TRBD1. Unmatched junction bases numbered 14, after V lost 4 bases and J lost 7 bases. The length of the CDR3 is 17 residues. Germline V gene lookup returns CDR1 KGHSH and CDR2 LQKENI. This chain's CDR3 is CASSLSSGTGKGNEQFF. Here the CDR3 DNA reads TGTGCCAGCTCACTTTCTTCCGGGACAGGGAAAGGGAATGAGCAGTTCTTC.

The chain carries TRBV12-3 or TRBV12-4 and TRBJ1-1, with D possibly matching TRBD1 (5 bases). Trimming stripped 3 bases from V and 8 bases from J, with 7 bases between. CDR3 length: 11 residues. The CDR3 nucleotides read TGTGCCAGCAGTTTTGACAGCGAAGCTTTCTTT. It translates to CASSFDSEAFF.

The chain combines TRBV6-5 with TRBJ2-1, with 8 bases aligning to TRBD1. J gave up 8 bases and V 6 bases, and 9 bases lay outside the gene matches. The CDR3 totals 14 residues. Per the germline V gene, CDR1 is MNHEY and CDR2 is SVGAGI. The CDR3 spells CASRRTGGWYEQFF. The CDR3 DNA is TGTGCCAGCAGGAGAACAGGGGGTTGGTATGAGCAGTTCTTC.

The chain uses TRBV18 and TRBJ1-5, with 9 bases identical to TRBD1. The CDR3 extends over 15 amino acids. V gave up 0 bases and J gave up 4 bases; unmatched junction bases: 1. Germline lookup yields CDR1 KGHSH and CDR2 LQKENI. CDR3 bases: TGTGCCAGCTCACCACCGGGACAGGGAAATCAGCCCCAGCATTTT. It yields the protein CASSPPGQGNQPQHF.

The rearrangement links TRBV7-3 to TRBJ2-3; 7 bases align to TRBD2. V shed 1 base and J 2 bases; nucleotides not matched to a gene: 12. This CDR3 spans 18 amino acids. Per germline, CDR1 SGHTA and CDR2 FQGTGA. In DNA form, the CDR3 reads TGTGCCAGCAGCTTAAGCCCGCCTCTAGCGGTGGTCACAGATACGCAGTATTTT. Its translation is CASSLSPPLAVVTDTQYF.

This chain links TRBV7-8 with TRBJ2-1, with 9 bases identical to TRBD2. J was trimmed by 6 bases and V by 5 bases; bases with no gene match: 14. The CDR3 runs to 17 residues. Germline V CDR1 and CDR2: SGHVS, FQNEAQ. The CDR3 region has the DNA TGTGCCAGCAGCCCGTACAGTACTAGCGGGCTGGGCAATGAGCAGTTCTTC. Its protein is CASSPYSTSGLGNEQFF.

The chain is built from TRBV12-5 and TRBJ1-6; D is possibly TRBD1 (6 bases). V was clipped by 1 base and J by 8 bases, with 12 bases between them. Germline CDR1 reads LGHNT; CDR2 reads FRNRAP. The CDR3 totals 15 residues. The CDR3 nucleotides read TGTGCTAGTGGTTTGGGCAGGGGATTTGATTCACCCCTCCACTTT. Amino acid sequence: CASGLGRGFDSPLHF.

The genes are TRBV10-3 and TRBJ1-3; 7 nucleotides line up with TRBD1. The V and J ends lost 6 bases and 3 bases, in that order; junction bases with no gene match: 2. The germline V gene has CDR1 ENHRY and CDR2 SYGVKD. The CDR3 length is 13 residues. The CDR3 DNA follows: TGTGCCATCAGGACAGGGAATGGAAACACCATATATTTT. As protein: CAIRTGNGNTIYF.

The chain's CDR3 is CASSSPRPGSYEQYV. The CDR3 region has the DNA TGCGCCAGCAGCTCTCCACGCCCAGGGTCCTACGAGCAGTACGTC. The J gene is TRBJ2-7, the V gene TRBV5-1, with D perhaps TRBD1 (5 bases). The V gene's germline CDR1 is SGHRS and CDR2 YFSETQ. The CDR3 is 15 residues long. The ends were cut back, 3 bases at V and 1 base at J, with 14 bases in the middle.

The chain links TRBV6-5 to TRBJ1-4; 7 positions match TRBD1. J lost 5 bases, V lost 4 bases, and 7 bases had no gene match. Looked up from germline, CDR1 is MNHEY and CDR2 is SVGAGI. The CDR3 sequence is 15 residues long. CDR3 DNA: TGTGCCAGCAGTTCCAACTCGGGACAGAATGAAAAACTGTTTTTT. Amino acid sequence: CASSSNSGQNEKLFF.

This sequence joins TRBV7-6 and TRBJ1-1; D not certain. The CDR3 totals 16 residues. Germline CDR1 and CDR2: SGHVS and FNYEAQ. Trimming pared 5 bases from V and 0 bases from J, leaving 16 bases between. The CDR3 loop is CASSPRREGMNTEAFF. Here the CDR3 DNA reads TGTGCCAGCAGCCCACGCCGGGAGGGAATGAACACTGAAGCTTTCTTT.

The rearrangement uses TRBV19 and TRBJ1-6; TRBD1 aligns across 11 bases. The CDR3 is 15 residues long. The junction had 6 bases not matched to a gene; V was cut back by 4 bases and J by 10 bases. From germline, CDR1 is LNHDA and CDR2 SQIVND (reference sequence). CDR3 sequence reads: CASSTAGTGGSPLHF. CDR3 nucleotides: TGTGCCAGTAGTACTGCTGGGACAGGGGGATCACCCCTCCACTTT.

The V call is TRBV28, the J call TRBJ2-1, with D maybe TRBD2 (6 bases). With 3 bases removed from V and 7 bases from J, the gap between germline ends came to 13 bases. Per the germline V gene, CDR1 is MDHEN and CDR2 is SYDVKM. The CDR3 is 14 residues long. CDR3 loop: CASSLSRAGNEQFF. CDR3 DNA sequence: TGTGCCAGCAGTTTGTCACGGGCGGGGAATGAGCAGTTCTTC.

V is TRBV7-3 and J is TRBJ1-2, with 10 bases identical to TRBD1. After removal of 1 base from V and 4 bases from J, the junction contained 9 bases not matched to a gene. Germline CDR1 is SGHTA and CDR2 is FQGTGA. This CDR3 has 17 amino acids. As DNA, the CDR3 is TGTGCCAGCAGCTTAAACCTTGGGACAGGGGTATCCTATGGCTACACCTTC. Its protein is CASSLNLGTGVSYGYTF.

J is TRBJ1-2 and V is TRBV11-2, with TRBD1 matching 9 bases. This CDR3 has 17 residues. V shed 3 bases and J 4 bases; nucleotides not matched to a gene: 12. CDR1 and CDR2 (germline): SGHAT, FQNNGV. In DNA form, the CDR3 reads TGTGCCAGCAGCTTGGGGACGGGACAGGGTGGCGGCTATGGCTACACCTTC. Protein: CASSLGTGQGGGYGYTF.

The rearrangement uses TRBV24-1 and TRBJ1-1, with D tentatively TRBD1 (6 bases). Germline lookup yields CDR1 KGHDR and CDR2 SFDVKD. The CDR3 runs to 14 residues. With 7 bases removed from V and 5 bases from J, the gap between germline ends came to 16 bases. CDR3: CATRRQAGETEAFF. The CDR3 DNA is TGTGCCACCAGAAGACAGGCCGGGGAAACTGAAGCTTTCTTT.